This T cell receptor beta chain was found in a study of OX40 agonist ivuxolimab in advanced cancers. The CDR3 has 16 residues. V shed 0 bases and J shed 0 bases, with 12 bases lying between them. Germline CDR1 MNHEY, CDR2 SVGAGI. TCRdb keeps only in-frame clones here, not all; method: immunoSEQ multiplex PCR. This table has nearly 50,000 clones, around 80% appearing once. The receptor comes from an adult with an advanced solid tumor such as melanoma, head and neck, liver or kidney cancer. V and J are TRBV6-5 and TRBJ2-7; no clear D gene. Material: CD4+ or CD8+ T cells sorted from blood, obtained in a trial of the OX40 agonist ivuxolimab. The CDR3 region is CASSYSWGLGSYEQYF. Here the CDR3 DNA reads TGTGCCAGCAGTTACTCGTGGGGTCTCGGCTCCTACGAGCAGTACTTC.